Shown below are 20 T cell receptor beta chains from a single sample sequenced in a study of OX40 agonist ivuxolimab in advanced cancers. The protocol was immunoSEQ multiplex PCR, while the TCRdb copy is restricted to in-frame clones and leaves out a portion. The sample lists about 68,000 clones, 75% to 85% occurring once. The specimen was CD4+ or CD8+ T cells sorted from blood, collected in a trial of the OX40 agonist ivuxolimab. The receptors stem from an adult with an advanced solid tumor such as melanoma, head and neck, liver or kidney cancer.

The chain carries TRBV7-2 and TRBJ2-7; TRBD1 aligns across 9 bases. V dropped 5 bases and J dropped 6; count of bases not matched to a gene: 5. This CDR3 is 13 amino acids long. The germline V gene encodes CDR1 SGHTA and CDR2 FQGNSA. This chain's CDR3 is CASSPDRGGEQYF. The CDR3 DNA sequence: TGTGCCAGCAGCCCGGACAGGGGTGGCGAGCAGTACTTC.

The chain couples TRBV27 to TRBJ2-3, with 10 bases matching TRBD2. CDR1 MNHEY and CDR2 SMNVEV come from the germline V gene (reference sequence). The CDR3 contains 15 residues. V gave up 10 bases and J gave up 2 bases; unmatched junction bases: 9. The CDR3 bases are TGTGCCACCCTTGAGCGGGAGGGCTACACAGATACGCAGTATTTT. Its protein product is CATLEREGYTDTQYF.

This clone was counted a single time. The rearrangement joins TRBV6-5 to TRBJ1-2; a possible D gene is TRBD1 (6 bases). The CDR3 is 14 amino acids. The V end was cut by 6 bases, the J end by 5 bases, with 16 bases between. Germline CDR1 MNHEY, CDR2 SVGAGI. The CDR3 loop reads CASSRGGVWYGYTF. CDR3 coding DNA: TGTGCCAGCAGCCGAGGGGGGGTCTGGTATGGCTACACCTTC.

The chain joins TRBV7-2 to TRBJ1-3; D gene uncertain. CDR1 and CDR2 from the germline V gene are SGHTA and FQGNSA. The V end lost 1 base, the J end lost 0 bases, and 10 bases lay between the germline ends. This CDR3 contains 16 residues. CDR3 sequence reads: CASSLGSPFSGNTIYF. The CDR3 DNA reads as TGTGCCAGCAGCTTAGGTAGCCCATTCTCTGGAAACACCATATATTTT.

The J gene is TRBJ2-7, the V gene TRBV14; no reliable D call. The CDR3 runs to 13 residues. Germline loops: CDR1 SGHDN, CDR2 FVKESK. V lost 9 bases to trimming and J lost 4 bases, with 16 bases between them. The CDR3 DNA reads TGTGCCAGGCAAACGGGCGTATCATACGAGCAGTACTTC. Protein sequence: CARQTGVSYEQYF.

The table lists this clone with a count of one. The rearrangement joins TRBV19 to TRBJ2-3; D may be TRBD1 (6 bases). Germline CDR1 LNHDA, CDR2 SQIVND (reference sequence). CDR3 length: 13 residues. V lost 4 bases and J 1 base, leaving 6 bases between the germline ends. This CDR3 reads CASSNRGTDTQYF. The CDR3 bases are TGTGCCAGTAGTAACAGGGGCACAGATACGCAGTATTTT. The variable domain in full, completed from reference TRBV19 and TRBJ2-3, reads DGGITQSPKYLFRKEGQNVTLSCEQNLNHDAMYWYRQDPGQGLRLIYYSQIVNDFQKGDIAEGYSVSREKKESFPLTVTSAQKNPTAFYLCASSNRGTDTQYFGPGTRLTVL.

This rearrangement joins TRBV10-3 to TRBJ1-2; D is uncertain. Germline CDR1 and CDR2: ENHRY and SYGVKD. V lost 0 bases, J lost 2 bases, and 13 bases lay in between. This CDR3 contains 16 residues. The CDR3 protein is CAISESPGGFNYGYTF. The DNA for the CDR3 is TGTGCCATCAGTGAGTCCCCAGGCGGATTCAACTATGGCTACACCTTC.

The V and J genes are TRBV4-3 and TRBJ2-3; TRBD2 matches 14 bases. The germline V gene encodes CDR1 LGHNA and CDR2 YSLEER. V dropped 4 bases and J dropped 2; count of bases not matched to a gene: 2. The CDR3 runs 16 residues. CDR3 bases: TGCGCCAGCAGCCTGACTAGCGGGAGGGCCACAGATACGCAGTATTTT. It yields the protein CASSLTSGRATDTQYF.

The chain is built from TRBV2 and TRBJ2-5, with 8 bases aligning to TRBD1. The CDR3 sequence is 14 residues long. The V gene's germline CDR1 is SNHLY and CDR2 FYNNEI. Trimming cost V 1 base and J 7 bases; bases outside gene matches: 5. In DNA, the CDR3 is TGTGCCAGCAGTGAAGGGACAGGGTGGGGGACCCAGTACTTC. Translation gives CASSEGTGWGTQYF.

This chain links TRBV7-9 with TRBJ1-3, with D unclear. Germline-derived CDR1 and CDR2 are SEHNR and FQNEAQ (reference sequence). Trimming cost V 3 bases and J 4 bases, with 10 bases left between them. CDR3 size: 14 residues. The CDR3, as DNA: TGTGCCAGCAGCTTCCGGGGAGAGGGAAACACCATATATTTT. Protein: CASSFRGEGNTIYF.

The chain has TRBV5-1 and TRBJ1-1, with D perhaps TRBD1 (5 bases). This CDR3 is built from 14 residues. Germline CDR1 reads SGHRS; CDR2 reads YFSETQ. The ends were cut back, 3 bases at V and 6 bases at J, with 15 bases in the middle. The CDR3 DNA follows: TGCGCCAGCAGCTGGGGCGGAGTGTCCGCTGAAGCTTTCTTT. Protein: CASSWGGVSAEAFF.

This clone was seen only once. The chain employs TRBV19 and TRBJ2-3; D is uncertain. Germline assignment: CDR1 LNHDA and CDR2 SQIVND (reference sequence). The germline V and J ends were trimmed by 8 bases and 7 bases, with 16 bases remaining between them. The CDR3 loop spans 13 amino acids. CDR3 loop: CASPETSRYTQYF. The CDR3 nucleotides read TGTGCCAGTCCGGAAACAAGCAGGTATACGCAGTATTTT. The variable domain in full, with the rest retrieved from reference TRBV19 and TRBJ2-3, is DGGITQSPKYLFRKEGQNVTLSCEQNLNHDAMYWYRQDPGQGLRLIYYSQIVNDFQKGDIAEGYSVSREKKESFPLTVTSAQKNPTAFYLCASPETSRYTQYFGPGTRLTVL.

V is TRBV6-5 and J is TRBJ1-1; unclear D gene. Trimming shortened V by 4 bases and J by 5 bases, and 11 bases separated the two germline ends. The CDR3 is made up of 13 amino acids. CDR1 is MNHEY, CDR2 SVGAGI, per germline. The CDR3 nucleotides read TGTGCCAGCAGTTTCGCGGGAATAACTGAAGCTTTCTTT. Its protein product is CASSFAGITEAFF.

The CDR3 region has the DNA TGTGCCAGCAGCGCCGCGGGACGCCAGGAGACCCAGTACTTC. Its translation is CASSAAGRQETQYF. The rearrangement links TRBV6-1 to TRBJ2-5; D is possibly TRBD2 (6 bases). There are 14 residues in the CDR3. Deletions cut 6 bases from V and 5 bases from J, with 16 bases between. Per germline, CDR1 MNHNS and CDR2 SASEGT.

The V and J genes are TRBV18 and TRBJ2-3, with 7 bases fitting TRBD2. The CDR3 has 19 amino acids. Germline V gene lookup returns CDR1 KGHSH and CDR2 LQKENI. V dropped 6 bases and J dropped 2; count of bases not matched to a gene: 20. As DNA, the CDR3 is TGTGCCAGCTCTCCCTTAGCCCATTTAGCGGGCGTCTTCACAGATACGCAGTATTTT. Protein: CASSPLAHLAGVFTDTQYF.

This chain connects TRBV5-5 to TRBJ2-1; D is perhaps TRBD1 (6 bases). V lost 0 bases, J lost 2 bases, and 15 bases lay in between. From germline, CDR1 is SGHKS and CDR2 YYEKEE (reference sequence). This CDR3 is 17 amino acids long. CDR3 residues: CASSLVAQGRTYNEQFF. The CDR3 DNA reads TGTGCCAGCAGCTTGGTAGCACAGGGTCGTACCTACAATGAGCAGTTCTTC.

The chain joins TRBV7-2 to TRBJ2-1; D not resolved. Germline-derived CDR1 and CDR2 are SGHTA and FQGNSA. Trimming stripped 4 bases from V and 0 bases from J, with 10 bases between. CDR3 length equals 15 residues. This chain's CDR3 is CASSSSSGSYNEQFF. The DNA of the CDR3 is TGTGCCAGCAGCTCGTCCTCGGGCTCCTACAATGAGCAGTTCTTC.

This clone was seen a handful of times. The J gene is TRBJ1-1, the V gene TRBV28; TRBD1 might be the D (5 bases). V was shortened by 7 bases and J by 4 bases, with 7 bases between the two germline ends. CDR1 and CDR2 (germline): MDHEN, SYDVKM. The CDR3 is 11 residues long. CDR3 sequence reads: CASTGATEAFF. CDR3 in DNA: TGTGCCAGCACCGGGGCCACTGAAGCTTTCTTT.

This sequence joins TRBV19 and TRBJ2-3; no reliable D call. The V gene lost 8 bases and the J gene lost 8 bases, with 8 bases spanning the gap. Germline V lookup: CDR1 LNHDA, CDR2 SQIVND (reference sequence). The CDR3 has 10 amino acids. The CDR3 DNA sequence: TGTGCCAGTGGCTTTGGTACGCAGTATTTT. Protein product: CASGFGTQYF.

J is TRBJ1-3 and V is TRBV9; 7 bases map to TRBD1. The CDR3 runs to 15 residues. V shed 3 bases, J shed 2 bases, and the junction held 5 bases outside the gene matches. The germline V gene encodes CDR1 SGDLS and CDR2 YYNGEE. The CDR3 coding sequence is TGTGCCAGCAGCGAGCAGGGGGTTACTGGAAACACCATATATTTT. Translated: CASSEQGVTGNTIYF.